Shown below are 6 T cell receptor beta chains from a single sample sequenced in a study of Graves' ophthalmopathy and Graves' hyperthyroidism. Amplification of the TCR beta CDR3 regions used RNA transcripts (as template). Second-round multiplex PCR came after first-round RT-PCR with HTBI primers. TCRdb independently ran MiXCR on the multiplex PCR reads; one entry per CDR3 protein. Of hundreds of thousands of distinct CDR3 sequences detected, more than 20% appear once; the ten largest clones hold approximately 3.2%. The source material was peripheral blood. These receptor sequences come from a woman younger than 35 with stable Graves' hyperthyroidism.

The chain couples TRBV7-2 to TRBJ2-7, with 13 nucleotides matching TRBD2. Germline V gene lookup returns CDR1 SGHTA and CDR2 FQGNSA. The length of the CDR3 is 15 residues. The trim removed 3 bases at V and 6 bases at J, leaving 5 bases unmatched. This CDR3 is CASSLTGLAGAEQYF. DNA for the CDR3: TGTGCCAGCAGCTTGACCGGACTAGCGGGGGCCGAGCAGTACTTC.

This clonotype was detected many times. J is TRBJ2-7 and V is TRBV30; D may be TRBD1 (6 bases). The V gene's germline CDR1 is GTSNPN and CDR2 SVGIG (reference sequence). V lost 2 bases and J 6 bases, leaving 14 bases between the germline ends. There are 13 residues in the CDR3. CDR3 in DNA: TGTGCCTGGAGTATTCCACAGGGTCGCGAGCAGTACTTC. Encoded protein: CAWSIPQGREQYF.

In its sample, this clonotype was seen many times. The chain recombines TRBV6-5 with TRBJ1-5; 7 nucleotides align to TRBD1. In germline, CDR1 is MNHEY, CDR2 SVGAGI. Trimming cost V 4 bases and J 2 bases; bases outside gene matches: 11. The CDR3 contains 17 residues. The CDR3 spells CASSSRDSGGGNQPQHF. DNA for the CDR3: TGTGCCAGCAGTTCCCGGGACAGTGGAGGGGGCAATCAGCCCCAGCATTTT.

This clonotype came up many times. This chain joins TRBV6-5 and TRBJ1-3; tentatively, D is TRBD1 (6 bases). V was clipped by 5 bases and J by 0 bases, with 11 bases between them. Germline V gives CDR1 MNHEY, CDR2 SVGAGI. This CDR3 comprises 15 residues. CDR3 sequence reads: CASSPGHRSGNTIYF. The CDR3 coding sequence is TGTGCCAGCAGTCCGGGACATCGCTCTGGAAACACCATATATTTT.

This clonotype occurred many times. This sequence joins TRBV7-8 and TRBJ2-7, with D perhaps being TRBD1 or TRBD2 (6 bases each). The CDR3 covers 14 residues. V was trimmed by 2 bases and J by 3 bases, leaving 11 bases between them. From germline, CDR1 is SGHVS and CDR2 FQNEAQ. The DNA of the CDR3 is TGTGCCAGCAGCTTACCCGGGGGCAGCTACGAGCAGTACTTC. It translates to CASSLPGGSYEQYF.

CDR3 sequence reads: CASSSTGSLGYTF. CDR3 in DNA: TGTGCCAGCAGCTCGACAGGGAGCCTGGGCTACACCTTC. This sequence joins TRBV12-3 or TRBV12-4 and TRBJ1-2; TRBD1 matches 7 bases. There are 13 residues in the CDR3. Unmatched junction bases numbered 9, after V lost 6 bases and J lost 8 bases.